The clone carrying this T cell receptor beta chain has ten or more counts. The target antigen is unknown. This record belongs to a study of T cells after yellow fever vaccination. The study's findings and limits: Abundant contaminating clonotypes from the bulk population could appear in FACS-sorted repertoires. Booster samples showed a return of most primary-vaccination clones (around 96% CD4, about 87% CD8).

TCRdb itself ran the 5' RACE reads through MiXCR, one entry per CDR3 protein. The sample has some 500,000 distinct CDR3 sequences, 13% seen once; the top ten hold over 13%. After removal of 0 bases from V and 5 bases from J, the junction contained 9 bases not matched to a gene. Germline assignment: CDR1 SGHAT and CDR2 FQNNGV. This CDR3 contains 16 residues. This material consisted of PBMCs, taken on the day of the yellow fever booster vaccination. This TCR was sampled from a man under 40 who received the YFV17D yellow fever vaccine. The chain carries TRBV11-2 and TRBJ2-5; 7 bases are shared with TRBD1. DNA for the CDR3: TGTGCCAGCAGCTTAGATGAAGGCAGGGGGTCGGAGACCCAGTACTTC. Residues: CASSLDEGRGSETQYF.